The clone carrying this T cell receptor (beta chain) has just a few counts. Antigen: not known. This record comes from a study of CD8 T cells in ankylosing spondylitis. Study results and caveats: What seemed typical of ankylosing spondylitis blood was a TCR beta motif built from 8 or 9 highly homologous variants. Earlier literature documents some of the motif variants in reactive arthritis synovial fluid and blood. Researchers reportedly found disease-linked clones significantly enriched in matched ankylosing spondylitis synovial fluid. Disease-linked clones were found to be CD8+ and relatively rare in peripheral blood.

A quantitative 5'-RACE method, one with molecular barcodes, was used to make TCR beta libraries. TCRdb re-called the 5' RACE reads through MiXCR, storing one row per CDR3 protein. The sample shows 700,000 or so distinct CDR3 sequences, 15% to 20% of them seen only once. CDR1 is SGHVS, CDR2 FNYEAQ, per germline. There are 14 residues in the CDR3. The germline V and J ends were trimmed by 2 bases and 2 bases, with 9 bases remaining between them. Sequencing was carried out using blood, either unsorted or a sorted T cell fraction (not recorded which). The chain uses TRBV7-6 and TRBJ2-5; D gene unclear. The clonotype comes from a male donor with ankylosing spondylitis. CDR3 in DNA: TGTGCCAGCAGCTTATTAGGGTGGCAAGAGACCCAGTACTTC. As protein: CASSLLGWQETQYF.